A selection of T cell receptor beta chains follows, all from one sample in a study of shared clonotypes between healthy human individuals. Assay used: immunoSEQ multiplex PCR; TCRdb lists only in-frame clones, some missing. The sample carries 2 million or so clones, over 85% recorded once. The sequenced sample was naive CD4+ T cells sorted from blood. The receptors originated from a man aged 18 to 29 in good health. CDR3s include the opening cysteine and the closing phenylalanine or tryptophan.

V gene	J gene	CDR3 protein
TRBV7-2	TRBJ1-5	CASSAGAGQPQHF
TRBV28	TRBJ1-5	CASSLGGGAQPQHF
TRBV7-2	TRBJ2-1	CASSYRVSGKNEQFF
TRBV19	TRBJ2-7	CASSIVGTGAPYEQYF
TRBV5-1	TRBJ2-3	CASSLVGFPDTQYF
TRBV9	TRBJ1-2	CASSPQTAINYGYTF
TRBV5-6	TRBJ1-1	CASSLTATEAFF
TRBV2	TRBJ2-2	CASSVRYGFGTGELFF
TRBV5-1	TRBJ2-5	CASSAGLAGGKETQYF
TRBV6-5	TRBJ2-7	CASTPRSGVYEQYF
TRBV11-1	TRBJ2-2	CASSLVRTGLTGELFF
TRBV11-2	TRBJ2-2	CASRKPGQITGELFF
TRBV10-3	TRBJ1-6	CAIRPGQTSSYNSPLHF
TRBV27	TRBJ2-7	CASSSSGLYEQYF
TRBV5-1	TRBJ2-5	CASSLTASGGPYQETQYF
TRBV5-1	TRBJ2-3	CASRISGSYTDTQYF
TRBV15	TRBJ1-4	CATSRDRQGATNEKLFF
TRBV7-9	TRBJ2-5	CASSLASSTETQYF
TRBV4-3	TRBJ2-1	CASSQDRGAGRLNEQFF
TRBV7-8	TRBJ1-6	CASSLEVGGGGSPLHF
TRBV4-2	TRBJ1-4	CASSQDLDRGNQSGEKLFF
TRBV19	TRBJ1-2	CASSQTGGSGYTF
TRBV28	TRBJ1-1	CASSLGWTGTEAFF
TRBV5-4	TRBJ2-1	CASSIGPSSSYNEQFF
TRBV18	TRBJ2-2	CASSPRRESRGTGELFF
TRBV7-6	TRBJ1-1	CASSLLSGMNTEAFF
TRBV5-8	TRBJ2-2	CASSSQGLQYTGELFF
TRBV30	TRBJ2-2	CAWSGGKNTGELFF
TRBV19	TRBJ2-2	CASSIQSAIDTGELFF
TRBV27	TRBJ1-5	CASSSGTGSVNQPQHF
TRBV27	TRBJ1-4	CASSFSGGGEKLFF
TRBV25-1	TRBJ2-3	CASSEYRAGGTDTQYF
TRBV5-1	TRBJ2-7	CASRTERDHDYEQYF
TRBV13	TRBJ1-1	CASSTSTGWNTEAFF
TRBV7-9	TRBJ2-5	CASSLRRIPKETQYF
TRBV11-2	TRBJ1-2	CASSLDLGRQGAGGYTF
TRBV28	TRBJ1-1	CASKLRTTEAFF
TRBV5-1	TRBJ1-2	CASSSDTGIGYTF
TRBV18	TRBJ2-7	CASSPGLAGRYEQYF
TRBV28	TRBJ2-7	CASSLGVQYF
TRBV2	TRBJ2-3	CASSLQGQASNTQYF
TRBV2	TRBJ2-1	CASSEGTIYNEQFF
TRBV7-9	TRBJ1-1	CASSWGQSNTEAFF
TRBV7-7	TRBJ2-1	CASSLLGQGPYNEQFF
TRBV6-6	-	CASSYGQPSSYEQYF
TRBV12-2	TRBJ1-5	CASRLANWGSNQPQHF
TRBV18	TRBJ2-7	CASSPQAITVHEQYF
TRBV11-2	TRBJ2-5	CASSPPVGRRLETQYF
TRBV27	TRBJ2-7	CASREGQGLGEQYF
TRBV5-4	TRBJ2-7	CASSLGQGLSINEQYF
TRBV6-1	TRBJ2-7	CASSEVGLYF
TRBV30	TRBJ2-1	CAWTFRIRYNEQFF
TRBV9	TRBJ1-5	CASSRGPGNQPQHF
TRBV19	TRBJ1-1	CASNFLQDTEAFF
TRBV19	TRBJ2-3	CASSIASGRSLSADTQYF
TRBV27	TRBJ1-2	CASTPTGKSYGYTF
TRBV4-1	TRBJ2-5	CASSSTVQETQYF
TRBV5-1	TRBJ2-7	CASSLQRGGDYEQYF